The present T cell receptor beta chain was sequenced within a study of OX40 agonist ivuxolimab in advanced cancers. Some background on the complete study: Ivuxolimab, which targeted the costimulatory receptor OX40 (CD134), was an agonistic, fully human IgG2 monoclonal antibody. Intravenous ivuxolimab was administered to patients every 2 weeks at six dose levels: 0.01, 0.1, 0.3, 1.5, 3 and 10 mg/kg. Of the 50 or so patients in dose escalation, some 20 had hepatocellular carcinoma, some 15 had melanoma, 9 had renal cell carcinoma and 9 had head and neck cancer. In the dose-escalation cohort, roughly 80% of patients were male, and the mean age was roughly 60 years, with a range of about 23 to 85. Prior anti-PD-1, anti-PD-L1 or anti-CTLA-4 therapy was permitted, and less than 45% of dose-escalation patients had received checkpoint inhibitors. Partial responses were achieved by three dose-escalation patients, of whom one had hepatocellular carcinoma and two had cutaneous melanoma. The point of sequencing TCRbeta in the periphery was to test whether ivuxolimab changed TCR sequence diversity and drove clonal T-cell expansion. The paper covers the monotherapy dose-escalation part of the phase I ivuxolimab trial, which included N of about 50 patients.

The CDR3 numbers 14 residues from cysteine through phenylalanine. The read is trimmed to its CDR3 DNA, 42 bases read in frame from base 1. CDR1 and CDR2, per the germline V gene, are SNHLY and FYNNEI. From V the trimming removes 5 bases and from J it removes 1 base, while the gene matches leave 2 bases of the junction unaccounted for. Genomic DNA was extracted from sorted cells for sequencing of the TCRbeta CDR3 region. TCRbeta CDR3 regions were sequenced using the immunoSEQ Assay. TCRdb limited this immuneACCESS table to in-frame rearrangements with V and J called. A share of clones is missing; checked studies link under half to unresolved V genes, and the rest is unexplained. Within this sample are 70,000 to 80,000 clones, with 85% to 90% of them counted one time only. The ten largest clones represent 0.75% to 1% of the sample. General findings and caveats noted by the study authors: Clonal expansion of both CD4+ and CD8+ blood T cells was observed from baseline to week 6 at doses 0.1 to 3.0 mg/kg. On average, CD8+ T cells showed more expanded clones than CD4+ T cells after ivuxolimab. In the 0.1-3.0 mg/kg groups, partial responders were among the patients with the lowest normalized peripheral clonal expansion, particularly in CD8+ T cells. The antigen specificity of the clonally expanded peripheral T cells was not determined. Low levels of normalized T-cell clonal expansion were also seen in some patients who did not respond.

Patients with autoimmune disease history or receiving systemic immunosuppression were excluded from the trial. Peripheral blood for TCR sequencing was collected from all dose cohorts at baseline, on cycle 4 day 1, and on cycle 7 day 1. Samples were obtained from an open-label, multicenter, first-in-human phase I dose-escalation trial of ivuxolimab. Adults with locally advanced or metastatic head and neck squamous cell, hepatocellular, melanoma or renal cell carcinoma were enrolled in the trial. Before TCR sequencing, CD4+ T cells and CD8+ T cells from peripheral blood were sorted into separate populations. Notes on this clone: Which antigen it targets is not known. Per-base qualities were not stored, and no clone one base away is much larger.

The rearranged chain carries TRBV2 and TRBJ1-5; TRBD1 aligns with 7 central bases. This TCR came from an adult with an advanced solid tumor such as melanoma, head and neck, liver or kidney cancer. The sample here was CD4+ or CD8+ T cells sorted from blood, taken in a trial of the OX40 agonist ivuxolimab. The CDR3 region: CASSPDRSNQPQHF. The DNA sequence is TGTGCCAGCAGTCCGGACAGGAGCAATCAGCCCCAGCATTTT.